The next 7 T cell receptor beta chains were all read from a single sample in a study of T-cell memory formation after mild COVID-19. TCRdb re-derived calls from the 5' RACE reads in MiXCR, one entry per CDR3 protein. Counted here are tens of thousands of distinct CDR3 sequences, about 10% occurring once; the ten biggest clones make up about 1.1%. What was sequenced was PBMCs or a T cell subset sorted from them (not recorded which). These receptor sequences come from a man younger than 35 who had mild COVID-19 (a few samples of this study predate the infection). Cell type and time point are not known.

This clonotype was counted between two and nine times. The genes are TRBV6-1 and TRBJ2-3, with D perhaps TRBD2 (5 bases). Trimming left V 3 bases short and J 2 bases short, with 12 bases between. CDR1 is MNHNS, CDR2 SASEGT, per germline. The CDR3 length is 15 residues. As DNA, the CDR3 is TGTGCCAGCAGTGAGCGCGAGCGGTCCACAGATACGCAGTATTTT. Translating it yields CASSERERSTDTQYF.

CDR3 nucleotides: TGCGCCAGCAGCCGCCCGACTCGGATAGATTCACCCCTCCACTTT. It yields the protein CASSRPTRIDSPLHF. The gene calls are TRBV4-1 and TRBJ1-6; D is unresolved. The CDR3 has 15 amino acids. Looked up from germline, CDR1 is MGHRA and CDR2 is YSYEKL. Trimming left V 4 bases short and J 8 bases short, with 15 bases between.

Only a few counts were recorded for this clonotype. The chain couples TRBV7-9 to TRBJ2-1; D may be TRBD2 (5 bases). Germline V CDR1 and CDR2: SEHNR, FQNEAQ (reference sequence). This CDR3 has 13 amino acids. V dropped 6 bases and J dropped 13 bases, with 19 bases sitting between them. CDR3 DNA: TGTGCCAGCAGAAACAATAGGGTGAGGGAACAGTTCTTC. This sequence encodes CASRNNRVREQFF. Drawing the rest from reference TRBV7-9 and TRBJ2-1, the complete variable domain is DTGVSQNPRHKITKRGQNVTFRCDPISEHNRLYWYRQTLGQGPEFLTYFQNEAQLEKSRLLSDRFSAERPKGSFSTLEIQRTEQGDSAMYLCASRNNRVREQFFGPGTRLTVL.

The CDR3 here is CASSSGMVETEAFF. The CDR3 region has the DNA TGTGCCAGCAGCTCTGGGATGGTGGAAACTGAAGCTTTCTTT. The V and J genes are TRBV5-4 and TRBJ1-1; no clear D. The CDR3 spans 14 residues. Germline loops: CDR1 SGHNT, CDR2 YYREEE (reference sequence). The V end lost 3 bases, the J end lost 5 bases, and 14 bases lay between the germline ends.

The rearrangement joins TRBV6-6 to TRBJ1-2; D perhaps matches TRBD1 (5 bases). Germline V CDR1 and CDR2: MNHNY, SVGAGI (reference sequence). V shed 2 bases and J shed 3 bases, with 10 bases lying between them. This CDR3 comprises 14 residues. The CDR3 spells CASSYTDRDYGYTF. CDR3 DNA: TGTGCCAGCAGTTACACCGACAGAGACTATGGCTACACCTTC.

This clonotype was counted between two and nine times. The rearrangement joins TRBV5-1 to TRBJ2-7; the match to TRBD1 covers 7 bases. The CDR3 spans 16 residues. V lost 0 bases, J lost 4 bases, and 10 bases stayed unmatched. Germline CDR1 reads SGHRS; CDR2 reads YFSETQ. In nucleotides, the CDR3 is TGCGCCAGCAGCTTGGCCAAGACAGGGCAGACGTACGAGCAGTACTTC. This encodes CASSLAKTGQTYEQYF.

The chain couples TRBV10-3 to TRBJ2-7; weak D call: TRBD2 (5 bases). CDR1 ENHRY and CDR2 SYGVKD come from the germline V gene. Between the trimmed V and J ends, which lost 5 bases and 1 base, there was a span of 9 bases. This CDR3 region has 13 residues. Here the CDR3 reads CAISRETSYEQYF. CDR3 sequence (DNA): TGTGCCATCAGTCGGGAAACTTCCTACGAGCAGTACTTC.